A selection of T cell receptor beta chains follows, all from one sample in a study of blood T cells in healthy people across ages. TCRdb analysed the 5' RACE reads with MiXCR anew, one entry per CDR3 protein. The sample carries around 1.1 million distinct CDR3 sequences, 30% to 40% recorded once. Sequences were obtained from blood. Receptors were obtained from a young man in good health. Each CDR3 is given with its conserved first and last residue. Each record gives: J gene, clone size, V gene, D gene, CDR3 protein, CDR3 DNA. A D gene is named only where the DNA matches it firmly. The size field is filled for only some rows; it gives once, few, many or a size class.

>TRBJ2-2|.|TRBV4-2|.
CASSPSQGHNTGELFF
TGTGCCAGCAGTCCTTCTCAGGGGCACAACACCGGGGAGCTGTTTTTT
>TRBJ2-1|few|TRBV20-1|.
CSAPHRGADPYNEQFF
TGCAGTGCTCCTCACCGTGGGGCAGACCCATACAATGAGCAGTTCTTC
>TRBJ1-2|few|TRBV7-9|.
CASSFEGGGYTF
TGTGCCAGCAGCTTTGAAGGGGGTGGCTACACCTTC
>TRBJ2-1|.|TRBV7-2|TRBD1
CASRRDRGRGETQFF
TGTGCCAGCCGCCGGGACAGGGGAAGAGGGGAGACCCAGTTCTTC
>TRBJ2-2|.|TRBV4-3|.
CASSQGYRFHTTLNTGELFF
TGCGCCAGCAGCCAGGGTTACAGGTTCCACACAACATTAAACACCGGGGAGCTGTTTTTT
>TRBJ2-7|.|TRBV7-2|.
CASSPSDYLTYEQYF
TGTGCCAGCAGCCCTTCGGACTACCTAACCTACGAGCAGTACTTC
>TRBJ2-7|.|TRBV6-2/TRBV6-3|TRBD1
CASRRQGRSYNEQYF
TGTGCCAGCAGACGACAGGGTAGGTCCTACAATGAGCAGTACTTC
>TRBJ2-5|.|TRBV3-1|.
CASSQEVTRRETQYF
TGTGCCAGCAGCCAAGAGGTCACGAGGAGGGAGACCCAGTACTTC
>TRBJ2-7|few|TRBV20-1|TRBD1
CSAGRTGYNEQYF
TGCAGTGCCGGCAGGACAGGGTACAATGAGCAGTACTTC
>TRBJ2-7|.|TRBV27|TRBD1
CASSGGQGGYEQYF
TGTGCCAGCAGTGGTGGACAGGGGGGTTATGAGCAGTACTTC
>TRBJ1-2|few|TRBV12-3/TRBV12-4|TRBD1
CASSLGQGPENGYTF
TGTGCCAGCAGCCTTGGACAGGGGCCAGAAAATGGCTACACCTTC
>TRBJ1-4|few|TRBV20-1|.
CSARDIQAREKLFF
TGCAGTGCTAGAGATATACAAGCGAGGGAAAAACTGTTTTTT
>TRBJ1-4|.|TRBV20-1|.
CSARSYQGNLNEKLFF
TGCAGTGCTAGATCCTATCAGGGAAACCTTAATGAAAAACTGTTTTTT